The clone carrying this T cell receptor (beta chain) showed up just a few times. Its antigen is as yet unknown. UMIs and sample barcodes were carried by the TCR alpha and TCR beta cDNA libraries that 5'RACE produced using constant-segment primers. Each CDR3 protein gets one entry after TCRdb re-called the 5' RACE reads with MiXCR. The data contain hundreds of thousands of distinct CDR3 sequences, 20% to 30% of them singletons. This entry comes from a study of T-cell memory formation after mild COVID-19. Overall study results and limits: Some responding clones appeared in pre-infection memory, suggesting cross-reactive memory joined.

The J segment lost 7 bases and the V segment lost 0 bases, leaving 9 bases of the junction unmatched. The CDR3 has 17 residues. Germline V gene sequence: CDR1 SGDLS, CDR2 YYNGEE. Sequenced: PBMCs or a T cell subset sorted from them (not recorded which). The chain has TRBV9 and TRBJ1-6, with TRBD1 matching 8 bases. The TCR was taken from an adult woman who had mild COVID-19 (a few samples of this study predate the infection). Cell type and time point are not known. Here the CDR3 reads CASSVGQGAVRNSPLHF. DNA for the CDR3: TGTGCCAGCAGCGTAGGTCAGGGGGCAGTGAGAAATTCACCCCTCCACTTT. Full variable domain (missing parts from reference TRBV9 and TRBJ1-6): DSGVTQTPKHLITATGQRVTLRCSPRSGDLSVYWYQQSLDQGLQFLIQYYNGEERAKGNILERFSAQQFPDLHSELNLSSLELGDSALYFCASSVGQGAVRNSPLHFGNGTRLTVT.